This T cell receptor beta chain was retrieved from a study of blood T cell repertoires in COVID-19. Across the study: The samples span acute and convalescent COVID-19 from the United States, Italy and Spain. Sample material is recorded as cDNA or gDNA derived from T cells, B-cell-depleted T cells, or PBMCs.

Methods used by the authors: By means of reference gene primer amplification, nucleated cell counts were estimated. Assay used: immunoSEQ multiplex PCR; TCRdb lists only in-frame clones, some missing. That table furnishes V, J and clone size, whereas the DNA furnished D and trimming. This sample yields about 46,000 clones, of which about 90% are seen a single time; less than 9% belongs to the top ten. Sequencing input: peripheral blood. The receptor was isolated from a man in his fifties with acute or convalescent COVID-19.

This CDR3 reads CASSFRSGTEAFF. The CDR3 DNA is TGTGCCAGCAGTTTTAGGTCAGGGACTGAAGCTTTCTTT. V is TRBV27 and J is TRBJ1-1; TRBD1 is a possible D gene (5 bases). V was trimmed by 3 bases and J by 5 bases, leaving 10 bases between them. CDR1 MNHEY and CDR2 SMNVEV come from the germline V gene (reference sequence). This CDR3 contains 13 residues.